This TCR beta chain appears in the sequencing data of a study of multiple sclerosis patients with progressive multifocal leukoencephalopathy. Study results and limitations: Lower normalized Shannon entropy suggested reduced TRB diversity in most PML patients. At PML onset, no shared TRBV or TRBJ gene usage was seen.

Assay: immunoSEQ multiplex PCR; the TCRdb copy retains only in-frame clones and omits some. The sample holds roughly 29,000 clones, 90% seen once. Time point reported: approximately 12 months of natalizumab therapy. Every listed patient previously received interferon beta; all PML patients were women. Worth noting for this clone: What it binds is not known.

The CDR3 is 16 amino acids. Trimming removed 2 bases at V and 0 bases at J, with 8 bases between. Germline V gene lookup returns CDR1 MNHEY and CDR2 SMNVEV (reference sequence). The rearrangement joins TRBV27 to TRBJ1-6; D is undetermined. The input for sequencing was PBMCs, taken from a patient treated with natalizumab. This sequence originates from a human donor with multiple sclerosis. In DNA, the CDR3 is TGTGCCAGCAGTTTAGAAGGAAGCTCCTATAATTCACCCCTCCACTTT. Its translation: CASSLEGSSYNSPLHF.